The next 18 T cell receptor beta chains were all read from a single sample in a study of blood T cell repertoires in COVID-19. Clones were read by immunoSEQ multiplex PCR, and TCRdb kept only the in-frame ones, dropping some. In the table there are about 90,000 clones, approximately 90% of which are singletons. The sequenced sample was peripheral blood. These receptor sequences come from a human donor with active COVID-19. The donor label of this sample is uncertain.

The V gene is TRBV10-3, the J gene TRBJ2-5; 9 bases match TRBD2. The CDR3 is 15 amino acids. V trimming: 3 bases; J trimming: 1 base; junction bases outside the gene matches: 3. CDR1 is ENHRY and CDR2 is SYGVKD in the germline V gene. The CDR3 DNA is TGTGCCATCAGTGACAGCGGGGGGACCCAAGAGACCCAGTACTTC. Protein product: CAISDSGGTQETQYF.

The chain uses TRBV2 and TRBJ2-5, with 9 bases matching TRBD1. Germline loops: CDR1 SNHLY, CDR2 FYNNEI. V trimming: 4 bases; J trimming: 5 bases; junction bases outside the gene matches: 11. The CDR3 totals 16 residues. The CDR3 protein is CASSGGTGILRETQYF. The DNA for the CDR3 is TGTGCCAGCAGTGGAGGGACAGGGATACTTCGGGAGACCCAGTACTTC.

In this sample, this clone turned up once. The chain couples TRBV19 to TRBJ2-5, with D uncertain. The ends were cut back, 5 bases at V and 0 bases at J, with 10 bases in the middle. The CDR3 contains 14 residues. CDR1 and CDR2 (germline): LNHDA, SQIVND (reference sequence). The CDR3 DNA sequence: TGTGCCAGTAGTCCGTACACCGACCAAGAGACCCAGTACTTC. Residues: CASSPYTDQETQYF.

This chain connects TRBV14 to TRBJ2-3, with 10 bases that match TRBD2. The CDR3 consists of 16 residues. Trimming at V came to 4 bases and at J to 2 bases, leaving 6 bases not matched to a gene. Germline assignment: CDR1 SGHDN and CDR2 FVKESK. CDR3 bases: TGTGCCAGCAGCCCCCTAGCGGGGGCCCTCACAGATACGCAGTATTTT. Amino acid sequence: CASSPLAGALTDTQYF.

V usage is TRBV7-8 and J usage is TRBJ2-7; TRBD2 is a possible D gene (5 bases). Deletions cut 4 bases from V and 4 bases from J, with 8 bases between. The CDR3 loop spans 12 amino acids. Germline V gene sequence: CDR1 SGHVS, CDR2 FQNEAQ. Here the CDR3 reads CASSSPGYEQYF. The CDR3 nucleotides read TGTGCCAGCAGCTCCCCGGGGTACGAGCAGTACTTC.

This chain links TRBV3-1 (or the pseudogene TRBV3-2) with TRBJ2-3; TRBD2 might be the D (5 bases). The CDR3 runs 17 residues. Trimming left V 2 bases short and J 0 bases short, with 15 bases between. In germline, CDR1 is LGHDT, CDR2 YNNKEL (reference sequence). The CDR3 loop reads CASSQPLAGPSTDTQYF. DNA for the CDR3: TGTGCCAGCAGCCAACCGCTGGCGGGTCCGAGCACAGATACGCAGTATTTT.

The V and J genes are TRBV2 and TRBJ2-5; 12 nucleotides agree with TRBD2. CDR3 length: 15 amino acids. Germline CDR1 is SNHLY and CDR2 is FYNNEI. With 4 bases clipped from V and 3 bases from J, the junction kept 3 bases outside the gene matches. The CDR3 DNA follows: TGTGCCAGCAGTGGGACTAGCGGGGCCAAAGAGACCCAGTACTTC. It is translated as CASSGTSGAKETQYF.

This rearrangement joins TRBV6-5 to TRBJ2-1; TRBD1 agrees at 11 bases. This CDR3 has 14 amino acids. Germline-derived CDR1 and CDR2 are MNHEY and SVGAGI. J lost 8 bases, V lost 8 bases, and 8 bases had no gene match. CDR3 sequence: CASSPGQGEHEQFF. The CDR3 DNA sequence: TGTGCCAGCTCACCGGGACAGGGGGAACATGAGCAGTTCTTC.

V gene TRBV7-9 combines with J gene TRBJ1-1, with TRBD1 as a possible D gene (5 bases). The length of the CDR3 is 15 residues. Trimming stripped 1 base from V and 6 bases from J, with 15 bases between. The germline V gene encodes CDR1 SEHNR and CDR2 FQNEAQ (reference sequence). Here the CDR3 reads CASSLVQVWGAEAFF. In nucleotides, the CDR3 is TGTGCCAGCAGCTTAGTACAGGTCTGGGGCGCTGAAGCTTTCTTT. Drawing the rest from reference TRBV7-9 and TRBJ1-1, the complete variable domain is DTGVSQNPRHKITKRGQNVTFRCDPISEHNRLYWYRQTLGQGPEFLTYFQNEAQLEKSRLLSDRFSAERPKGSFSTLEIQRTEQGDSAMYLCASSLVQVWGAEAFFGQGTRLTVV.

The rearrangement joins TRBV27 to TRBJ2-7; D might be TRBD2 (6 bases). V lost 2 bases and J 1 base, leaving 9 bases between the germline ends. CDR1 and CDR2 (germline): MNHEY, SMNVEV (reference sequence). This CDR3 comprises 14 residues. CDR3 amino acids: CASSLPGGSYEQYF. The CDR3 nucleotides are TGTGCCAGCAGTTTACCCGGGGGTTCCTACGAGCAGTACTTC.

This sequence joins TRBV5-1 and TRBJ2-5; 9 bases fit TRBD2. This CDR3 region has 16 residues. The junction had 8 bases not matched to a gene; V was cut back by 0 bases and J by 5 bases. Germline V CDR1 and CDR2: SGHRS, YFSETQ. CDR3 sequence: CASSLGTSEARETQYF. The CDR3 DNA reads as TGCGCCAGCAGCTTGGGGACTAGCGAGGCCCGGGAGACCCAGTACTTC. Full variable domain (remainder filled in from reference TRBV5-1 and TRBJ2-5): KAGVTQTPRYLIKTRGQQVTLSCSPISGHRSVSWYQQTPGQGLQFLFEYFSETQRNKGNFPGRFSGRQFSNSRSEMNVSTLELGDSALYLCASSLGTSEARETQYFGPGTRLLVL.

The V and J genes are TRBV4-2 and TRBJ1-4; 11 bases align to TRBD1. Trimming at V came to 4 bases and at J to 7 bases, leaving 2 bases not matched to a gene. This CDR3 spans 14 amino acids. CDR1 and CDR2 from the germline V gene are LGHNA and YNFKEQ. The CDR3 sequence is CASSLGTGGEKLFF. The CDR3 DNA reads TGTGCCAGCAGCCTTGGGACAGGGGGTGAAAAACTGTTTTTT.

The chain combines TRBV19 with TRBJ1-4; D remains ambiguous. CDR1 LNHDA and CDR2 SQIVND come from the germline V gene (reference sequence). This CDR3 spans 13 amino acids. V lost 7 bases and J 4 bases, leaving 10 bases between the germline ends. CDR3 sequence (DNA): TGTGCCAGTACCGGCGGCAATAATGAAAAACTGTTTTTT. Its translation: CASTGGNNEKLFF.

The CDR3 nucleotides read TGTGCCAGCAGCCAGCGGGGGGGCCCAGATACGCAGTATTTT. Translating it yields CASSQRGGPDTQYF. The V call is TRBV3-1 (or the pseudogene TRBV3-2), the J call TRBJ2-3; 9 nucleotides line up with TRBD2. V dropped 3 bases and J dropped 4; count of bases not matched to a gene: 2. The CDR3 extends over 14 amino acids. The germline CDR1 and CDR2 sequences are LGHDT and YNNKEL (reference sequence).

The V gene is TRBV7-3, the J gene TRBJ2-2; 10 bases map to TRBD2. J lost 7 bases, V lost 0 bases, and 17 bases had no gene match. CDR1 SGHTA and CDR2 FQGTGA come from the germline V gene. This CDR3 is 20 amino acids long. The CDR3 sequence: CASSLTAYRAGGPKVGELFF. CDR3 in DNA: TGTGCCAGCAGCTTAACCGCTTACAGAGCGGGGGGGCCGAAGGTCGGGGAGCTGTTTTTT.

This chain links TRBV6-2 or TRBV6-3 with TRBJ1-1; 8 bases are a match to TRBD1. Germline values: CDR1 MNHEY, CDR2 SVGEGT. The J segment lost 4 bases and the V segment lost 6 bases, leaving 7 bases of the junction unmatched. CDR3 length: 14 amino acids. The CDR3 DNA sequence: TGTGCCAGCAGCCAGGACAGGGAGAGCACTGAAGCTTTCTTT. Protein: CASSQDRESTEAFF.

The V and J genes are TRBV6-5 and TRBJ1-2; a weak D match, TRBD1 (6 bases). With 6 bases removed from V and 2 bases from J, the gap between germline ends came to 10 bases. The CDR3 is 13 amino acids. CDR1 and CDR2 from the germline V gene are MNHEY and SVGAGI. CDR3 bases: TGTGCCAGCAGCCTAACAGGGAACTATGGCTACACCTTC. Encoded protein: CASSLTGNYGYTF.

J is TRBJ2-1 and V is TRBV5-1; 7 nucleotides line up with TRBD1. Looked up from germline, CDR1 is SGHRS and CDR2 is YFSETQ. The J segment lost 3 bases and the V segment lost 1 base, leaving 13 bases of the junction unmatched. CDR3 length: 18 amino acids. The CDR3 nucleotides are TGCGCCAGCAGCTTGAAACAGGGGATTTCGGTCGGCTACAATGAGCAGTTCTTC. Translated, it gives CASSLKQGISVGYNEQFF.